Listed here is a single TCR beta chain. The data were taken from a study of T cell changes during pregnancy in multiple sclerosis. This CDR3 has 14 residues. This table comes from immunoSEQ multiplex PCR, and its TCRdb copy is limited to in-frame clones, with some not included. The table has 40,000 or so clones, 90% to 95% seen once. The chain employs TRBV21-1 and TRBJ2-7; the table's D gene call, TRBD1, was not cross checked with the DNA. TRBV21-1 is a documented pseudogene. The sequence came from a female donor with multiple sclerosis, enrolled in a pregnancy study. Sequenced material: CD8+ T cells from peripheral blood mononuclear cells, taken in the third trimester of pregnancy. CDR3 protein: CASSKVVGAYEQYF. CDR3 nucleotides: TGTGCCAGCAGCAAAGTCGTAGGGGCCTACGAGCAGTACTTC.